This TCR beta chain was retrieved from a study of blood T cell repertoires in COVID-19. On the study more broadly: There were acute and convalescent COVID-19 samples, and they came from the United States, Italy and Spain.

Under the authors' procedure: How many nucleated cells were present was estimated from reference gene primer amplification. Libraries were prepared by immunoSEQ multiplex PCR; TCRdb keeps only in-frame clonotypes and omits some of them. That table is the source of V, J and clone size, and D and trimming were worked out from the DNA. The repertoire consists of approximately 130,000 clones, with around 78% occurring once and the leading ten covering roughly a tenth. This sequence originates from a human donor in a cohort sampled during active COVID-19. Specimen: peripheral blood.

DNA for the CDR3: TGTGCCTGGAAGGACAGGGGTAATTCACCCCTCCACTTT. Its translation is CAWKDRGNSPLHF. This chain joins TRBV30 and TRBJ1-6; 9 bases are shared with TRBD1. CDR3 length: 13 amino acids. The V segment lost 4 bases and the J segment 6 bases; nucleotides outside the gene matches: 1. In germline, CDR1 is GTSNPN, CDR2 SVGIG (reference sequence).